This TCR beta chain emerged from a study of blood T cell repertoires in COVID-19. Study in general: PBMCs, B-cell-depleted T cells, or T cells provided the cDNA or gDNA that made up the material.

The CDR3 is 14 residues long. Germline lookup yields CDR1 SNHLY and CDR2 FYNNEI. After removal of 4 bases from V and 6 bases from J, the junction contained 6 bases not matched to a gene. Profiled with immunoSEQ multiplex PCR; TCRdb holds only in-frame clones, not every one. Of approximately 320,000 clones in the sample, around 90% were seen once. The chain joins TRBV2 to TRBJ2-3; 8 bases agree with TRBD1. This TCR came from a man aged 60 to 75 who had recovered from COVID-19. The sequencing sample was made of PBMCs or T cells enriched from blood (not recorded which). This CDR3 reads CASSAQGGGDTQYF. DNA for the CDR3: TGTGCCAGCAGTGCACAGGGGGGAGGCGATACGCAGTATTTT. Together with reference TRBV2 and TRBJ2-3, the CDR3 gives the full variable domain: EPEVTQTPSHQVTQMGQEVILRCVPISNHLYFYWYRQILGQKVEFLVSFYNNEISEKSEIFDDQFSVERPDGSNFTLKIRSTKLEDSAMYFCASSAQGGGDTQYFGPGTRLTVL.